This T cell receptor beta chain was profiled in a study of blood T cell repertoires in COVID-19. Per the study methods: Estimated nucleated cell counts came from reference gene primer amplification. The repertoire was sequenced with immunoSEQ multiplex PCR; TCRdb's copy has only in-frame clones and lacks some. The V and J calls and the clone size are those of that table, but D and trimming were determined from the DNA. Of over 85,000 clones listed, roughly 92% were seen once; the top ten hold less than 2%. V dropped 0 bases and J dropped 5; count of bases not matched to a gene: 5. This CDR3 has 15 amino acids. Germline V lookup: CDR1 SGHRS, CDR2 YFSETQ.

What was sequenced was peripheral blood. The chain links TRBV5-1 to TRBJ2-3; 8 positions agree with TRBD2. The TCR sequence derives from a woman in her 50s with COVID-19, enrolled during active disease. In DNA form, the CDR3 reads TGCGCCAGCAGCTTGGTCGCGGGGGGACAAGATACGCAGTATTTT. Translation: CASSLVAGGQDTQYF.